These 27 T cell receptor beta chains share one sample of origin, sequenced in a study of T-cell reconstitution after alpha-beta-depleted transplantation in children. Library preparation (for TCRbeta) was performed with unique molecular identifiers. MiXCR, applied by TCRdb to the PCR reads, yields one record per CDR3 protein. The sample has some 200,000 distinct CDR3 sequences; less than 15% are singletons. Sequenced material: PBMCs from the stem cell graft donor, taken from the stem cell graft. The receptors were sampled from a human donor who donated a stem cell graft to a child with acute lymphoblastic leukemia.

This clonotype has just a few counts. V is TRBV11-1 and J is TRBJ1-1; D is unresolved. V was cut by 1 base and J by 7 bases, with 16 bases left in between. This CDR3 comprises 15 residues. Germline V gene data show CDR1 as SGHAT and CDR2 as FQDESV (reference sequence). In DNA form, the CDR3 reads TGTGCCAGCAGCTTAGTTACTACTCGGACGATTGAAGCTTTCTTT. Translated: CASSLVTTRTIEAFF.

This clonotype was counted many times. This rearrangement joins TRBV29-1 to TRBJ2-1; D tentatively fits TRBD1 or TRBD2 (6 bases each). The CDR3 is made up of 14 amino acids. The V end was cut by 6 bases, the J end by 2 bases, with 14 bases between. In germline, CDR1 is SQVTM, CDR2 ANQGSEA. The CDR3 region is CSVPAEGAYNEQFF. The CDR3 DNA sequence: TGCAGCGTACCAGCGGAGGGGGCCTACAATGAGCAGTTCTTC.

This clonotype was observed many times. The V and J genes are TRBV27 and TRBJ2-2, with a weak D call TRBD1 (8 bases). The CDR3 loop spans 15 amino acids. The germline CDR1 and CDR2 sequences are MNHEY and SMNVEV (reference sequence). The V and J ends lost 6 bases and 5 bases respectively, with 16 bases between them. The CDR3 region is CASRNRGGLTGELFF. DNA for the CDR3: TGTGCCAGCAGAAACAGGGGGGGTCTGACCGGGGAGCTGTTTTTT.

CDR3 nucleotide sequence: TGTGCCATCAACGGACTAGCGGACTACGAGCAGTACTTC. This encodes CAINGLADYEQYF. The chain couples TRBV10-3 to TRBJ2-7; TRBD2 matches at 10 bases. This CDR3 has 13 residues. CDR1 and CDR2 (germline): ENHRY, SYGVKD. V gave up 7 bases and J gave up 3 bases; unmatched junction bases: 3.

In its sample, this clonotype was seen many times. The chain employs TRBV28 and TRBJ1-5, with a tentative D call TRBD1 (5 bases). The CDR3 runs to 16 residues. Germline CDR1 and CDR2: MDHEN and SYDVKM. The V gene lost 8 bases and the J gene lost 4 bases, with 21 bases spanning the gap. The CDR3 sequence is CASESPVTGFNQPQHF. Here the CDR3 DNA reads TGTGCCAGCGAGTCCCCGGTTACAGGCTTTAATCAGCCCCAGCATTTT.

The chain couples TRBV6-5 to TRBJ1-2; 9 nucleotides agree with TRBD1. Looked up from germline, CDR1 is MNHEY and CDR2 is SVGAGI. V lost 7 bases and J lost 3; bases outside the gene matches: 6. The CDR3 is 14 amino acids. The CDR3 nucleotides read TGTGCCAGCACCCCGACAGGGGGGGACTATGGCTACACCTTC. It yields the protein CASTPTGGDYGYTF.

V and J are TRBV11-2 and TRBJ2-6; D remains unclear. Deletions cut 1 base from V and 0 bases from J, with 7 bases between. The CDR3 loop spans 16 amino acids. From germline, CDR1 is SGHAT and CDR2 FQNNGV. CDR3 nucleotide sequence: TGTGCCAGCAGCTTAGTGGCGTCCTCTGGGGCCAACGTCCTGACTTTC. Translated, it gives CASSLVASSGANVLTF. The variable domain in full, with the rest retrieved from reference TRBV11-2 and TRBJ2-6, is EAGVAQSPRYKIIEKRQSVAFWCNPISGHATLYWYQQILGQGPKLLIQFQNNGVVDDSQLPKDRFSAERLKGVDSTLKIQPAKLEDSAVYLCASSLVASSGANVLTFGAGSRLTVL.

This clonotype showed up many times. The genes are TRBV12-3 or TRBV12-4 and TRBJ2-3, with 8 bases aligning to TRBD1. The CDR3 has 14 amino acids. Trimming at V came to 6 bases and at J to 2 bases, leaving 4 bases not matched to a gene. CDR3 loop: CASSRTGTTDTQYF. The CDR3 DNA reads as TGTGCCAGCAGCCGGACAGGGACCACAGATACGCAGTATTTT.

This clonotype was counted at least ten times. The V and J genes are TRBV29-1 and TRBJ2-7; TRBD2 aligns across 7 bases. Germline V lookup: CDR1 SQVTM, CDR2 ANQGSEA. Losses at the gene ends were 7 bases for V and 3 bases for J; bases not matched to a gene: 6. The CDR3 is 12 amino acids. The CDR3 DNA follows: TGCAGCGCTGTGGGCGGGGGCTACGAGCAGTACTTC. Its protein is CSAVGGGYEQYF.

This clonotype appeared many times. The chain is built from TRBV20-1 and TRBJ2-2; 15 bases align to TRBD2. The germline gives CDR1 DFQATT, CDR2 SNEGSKA (reference sequence). The J segment lost 6 bases and the V segment lost 5 bases, leaving 4 bases of the junction unmatched. The length of the CDR3 is 15 residues. The CDR3 DNA follows: TGCAGTGCTCCCCGGACTAGCGGGAGGGCCGGGGAGCTGTTTTTT. It is translated as CSAPRTSGRAGELFF.

This clonotype appeared a few times. The CDR3 here is CSAREASGPSYEQYF. In DNA form, the CDR3 reads TGCAGTGCTAGAGAGGCTAGCGGGCCGTCCTACGAGCAGTACTTC. The chain couples TRBV20-1 to TRBJ2-7; 8 positions match TRBD2. The trim removed 0 bases at V and 1 base at J, leaving 5 bases unmatched. The CDR3 loop spans 15 amino acids. Germline-derived CDR1 and CDR2 are DFQATT and SNEGSKA (reference sequence).

In its sample, this clonotype was seen many times. The gene calls are TRBV5-1 and TRBJ2-2, with 11 bases fitting TRBD1. The germline V gene has CDR1 SGHRS and CDR2 YFSETQ. This CDR3 region has 17 residues. V lost 5 bases and J lost 5; bases outside the gene matches: 11. Here the CDR3 reads CASRSPPGTGGTGELFF. The CDR3 DNA is TGCGCCAGCAGATCTCCTCCCGGGACAGGGGGGACCGGGGAGCTGTTTTTT.

This clonotype showed up many times. The V and J genes are TRBV27 and TRBJ1-4, with 9 bases lining up with TRBD1. This CDR3 is 15 amino acids long. Germline V lookup: CDR1 MNHEY, CDR2 SMNVEV (reference sequence). V lost 5 bases, J lost 6 bases, and 7 bases stayed unmatched. DNA of the CDR3: TGTGCCAGCAGTCCACGGGACAGGGTTTATGAAAAACTGTTTTTT. Residues: CASSPRDRVYEKLFF.

This chain uses TRBV27 with TRBJ2-1, with 14 positions matching TRBD2. This CDR3 is 18 amino acids long. V lost 8 bases to trimming and J lost 6 bases; unmatched junction nucleotides: 15. Germline lookup yields CDR1 MNHEY and CDR2 SMNVEV (reference sequence). The CDR3 nucleotides are TGTGCCAGCCGGGGACTAGCGGGAGCCGCGCGTCGTAGCAATGAGCAGTTCTTC. Translation: CASRGLAGAARRSNEQFF.

This clonotype was counted many times. A read error may account for a junction end that differs from germline. CDR3 protein: CASSLVPWGERSPF. For the CDR3, the DNA is TGTGCCAGCAGTTTGGTCCCCTGGGGTGAGCGGAGTCCTTTC. The chain uses TRBV12-3 or TRBV12-4 and TRBJ1-2; no definite D call. The CDR3 sequence is 14 residues long.

The genes are TRBV7-9 and TRBJ2-1; D is perhaps TRBD2 (6 bases). The length of the CDR3 is 14 residues. The germline CDR1 and CDR2 sequences are SEHNR and FQNEAQ (reference sequence). The ends were cut back, 8 bases at V and 9 bases at J, with 20 bases in the middle. In DNA form, the CDR3 reads TGTGCCAGCGGCCAGGAGGGTTTTCTAGGTGAGCAGTTCTTC. It codes for CASGQEGFLGEQFF.

The table lists this clonotype with many counts. The gene calls are TRBV5-1 and TRBJ2-1, with 7 nucleotides matching TRBD1. The germline V gene encodes CDR1 SGHRS and CDR2 YFSETQ. The CDR3 has 14 amino acids. With 4 bases clipped from V and 7 bases from J, the junction kept 8 bases outside the gene matches. CDR3 in amino acids: CASSGGQTYNEQFF. CDR3 sequence (DNA): TGCGCCAGCAGCGGGGGACAGACGTATAATGAGCAGTTCTTC.

V usage is TRBV27 and J usage is TRBJ2-5; 13 nucleotides agree with TRBD2. Losses at the gene ends were 5 bases for V and 5 bases for J; bases not matched to a gene: 17. The CDR3 covers 19 residues. Germline loops: CDR1 MNHEY, CDR2 SMNVEV (reference sequence). CDR3: CASSQGGLAGLLGRETQYF. CDR3 nucleotides: TGTGCCAGCAGTCAGGGGGGACTAGCGGGACTCCTAGGGCGGGAGACCCAGTACTTC.

This clonotype was detected ten times or more. The chain employs TRBV19 and TRBJ1-4, with D unresolved. The CDR3 spans 15 residues. Trimming shortened V by 11 bases and J by 2 bases, and 18 bases separated the two germline ends. Germline-derived CDR1 and CDR2 are LNHDA and SQIVND (reference sequence). CDR3: CARIGNTATNEKLFF. The CDR3 coding sequence is TGTGCCCGAATCGGAAATACAGCGACTAATGAAAAACTGTTTTTT.

This clonotype was seen many times. The V call is TRBV19, the J call TRBJ2-2; no clear D. V was cut by 4 bases and J by 6 bases, with 9 bases left in between. The CDR3 length is 13 residues. CDR1 LNHDA and CDR2 SQIVND come from the germline V gene (reference sequence). The CDR3 bases are TGTGCCAGTAGTAATATAGGAGCCGGGGAGCTGTTTTTT. Residues: CASSNIGAGELFF.

This clonotype was seen repeatedly, ten times or more. This sequence joins TRBV7-2 and TRBJ1-2; 11 positions match TRBD1. CDR3 size: 16 residues. From germline, CDR1 is SGHTA and CDR2 FQGNSA. Trimming cost V 5 bases and J 3 bases; bases outside gene matches: 8. The CDR3 sequence: CASSPSRTGGHYGYTF. CDR3 DNA sequence: TGTGCCAGCAGCCCATCACGGACAGGGGGCCACTATGGCTACACCTTC.

This clonotype was detected ten times or more. The chain is built from TRBV7-8 and TRBJ1-1; D gene unclear. Between the trimmed V and J ends, which lost 1 base and 3 bases, there was a span of 12 bases. Germline CDR1 reads SGHVS; CDR2 reads FQNEAQ. The CDR3 sequence is 15 residues long. The CDR3 nucleotides read TGTGCCAGCAGCTTAGTAGGGCAAACAGACACTGAAGCTTTCTTT. As protein: CASSLVGQTDTEAFF.

This clonotype was picked up many times. The rearrangement links TRBV27 to TRBJ2-5, with D possibly called TRBD1 or TRBD2 (5 bases each). The germline gives CDR1 MNHEY, CDR2 SMNVEV (reference sequence). The CDR3 has 16 amino acids. V was clipped by 8 bases and J by 5 bases, with 24 bases between them. CDR3 in amino acids: CASGHGGGRGVETQYF. CDR3 sequence (DNA): TGTGCCAGCGGACATGGGGGTGGGAGAGGTGTGGAGACCCAGTACTTC.

This clonotype was detected ten times or more. V and J are TRBV5-1 and TRBJ1-2; 8 positions match TRBD1. The CDR3 runs 16 residues. The trim removed 4 bases at V and 1 base at J, leaving 9 bases unmatched. Germline V CDR1 and CDR2: SGHRS, YFSETQ. CDR3 sequence: CASSAGTGGFNYGYTF. The CDR3 DNA is TGCGCCAGCAGCGCAGGAACAGGGGGATTTAACTATGGCTACACCTTC.

The genes are TRBV5-1 and TRBJ1-2; no definite D call. Per the germline V gene, CDR1 is SGHRS and CDR2 is YFSETQ. Trimming took 4 bases from V and 6 from J, leaving 19 bases between them. The CDR3 is 15 amino acids. This CDR3 reads CASSLQDRERNGYTF. In DNA form, the CDR3 reads TGCGCCAGCAGCCTCCAGGATAGGGAAAGGAATGGCTACACCTTC. The whole variable domain, remainder taken from reference TRBV5-1 and TRBJ1-2, is KAGVTQTPRYLIKTRGQQVTLSCSPISGHRSVSWYQQTPGQGLQFLFEYFSETQRNKGNFPGRFSGRQFSNSRSEMNVSTLELGDSALYLCASSLQDRERNGYTFGSGTRLTVV.

Comment on this clonotype: A much larger clone lies one base from this, so it may be a read error. This chain uses TRBV19 with TRBJ1-5; D perhaps matches TRBD1 (5 bases). The germline CDR1 and CDR2 sequences are LNHDA and SQIVND (reference sequence). CDR3 length: 13 amino acids. The CDR3 bases are TGTGCCAGTAGTATTCGGGGCAACCAGCCCCAGCATTTT. Translating it yields CASSIRGNQPQHF.

This clonotype has just a few counts. This chain uses TRBV10-3 with TRBJ2-1; TRBD1 aligns across 9 bases. CDR1 and CDR2 (germline): ENHRY, SYGVKD. Losses at the gene ends were 7 bases for V and 3 bases for J; bases not matched to a gene: 7. The length of the CDR3 is 15 residues. CDR3: CAINRQGGLYNEQFF. CDR3 sequence (DNA): TGTGCCATCAACAGACAGGGGGGGCTCTACAATGAGCAGTTCTTC.